This T cell receptor beta chain was recovered during a study of blood T cell repertoires in COVID-19. Study information: T cells, B-cell-depleted T cells, or PBMCs supplied cDNA or gDNA.

In the original workflow: From reference gene primer amplification, estimates of nucleated cell counts were derived. Profiling relied on immunoSEQ multiplex PCR, and the TCRdb table lists in-frame clones only, not all of them. V, J and clone size reflect that table, while D and trimming were determined from the DNA. This sample carries around 130,000 clones, approximately 90% of them seen once, and the ten largest clones take less than 5%. Between the trimmed V and J ends, which lost 1 base and 4 bases, there was a span of 10 bases. This CDR3 contains 14 residues. Germline V gives CDR1 WNHNN, CDR2 SYGVQD (reference sequence).

The origin of this receptor is a man aged 40-55 years with acute or convalescent COVID-19. The specimen was peripheral blood. The chain is built from TRBV10-1 and TRBJ1-1, with TRBD1 as a possible D gene (5 bases). The DNA for the CDR3 is TGCGCCAGCAGTGAGTTGCAGGGAGGCACTGAAGCTTTCTTT. This gives the protein CASSELQGGTEAFF.